This T cell receptor beta chain was sequenced during a study of blood T cell repertoires in COVID-19. Original analysis: Amplification of reference gene primers was used by the study to estimate nucleated cell counts. Assay used: immunoSEQ multiplex PCR; TCRdb lists only in-frame clones, some missing. The V and J calls and clone size come from that table; D and trimming were worked out from the DNA. Altogether some 350,000 clones are present, around 87% being singletons, with the ten largest covering around 6%. Trimming took off 3 bases at V and 3 bases at J, with 9 bases between the two ends. Per the germline V gene, CDR1 is SGHAT and CDR2 is FQNNGV. The CDR3 covers 13 residues.

The material sequenced was peripheral blood. The rearrangement uses TRBV11-2 and TRBJ2-7; D remains unclear. This TCR was sampled from a woman aged 50 to 60 with COVID-19, enrolled during active disease. CDR3 nucleotides: TGTGCCAGCAGCTTTTATCCGGGCTACGAGCAGTACTTC. Translated, it gives CASSFYPGYEQYF.